Below are 27 T cell receptor beta chains sequenced from a single sample in a study of neurological immune-mediated disorders. MiXCR, run by TCRdb on the 5' RACE reads, gives a single entry per CDR3 protein. The data show 71,000 or so distinct CDR3 sequences, roughly 4.7% seen once. The sequencing input was PBMCs. The source of these receptors is a woman under 40 with multiple sclerosis.

Worth noting for this clonotype: This clone may be a read error of a much larger clone one base away. The gene calls are TRBV10-3 and TRBJ2-5; no clear D gene. The germline CDR1 and CDR2 sequences are ENHRY and SYGVKD. CDR3 length: 13 residues. Deletions cut 2 bases from V and 10 bases from J, with 14 bases between. The CDR3 sequence is CAISEVLAGNQYF. The CDR3 DNA reads TGTGCCATCAGTGAGGTTTTAGCTGGGAACCAGTACTTC.

This clonotype showed up many times. The chain is built from TRBV6-6 and TRBJ2-1, with 8 bases that match TRBD2. V shed 11 bases, J shed 6 bases, and the junction held 15 bases outside the gene matches. Germline CDR1 is MNHNY and CDR2 is SVGAGI (reference sequence). The CDR3 contains 15 residues. The CDR3 nucleotides read TGTGCCGGCGCGGGGGGTCACCTGGGGAGCAATGAGCAGTTCTTC. Protein sequence: CAGAGGHLGSNEQFF.

Ten or more counts support this clonotype. This chain connects TRBV30 to TRBJ2-3; D call uncertain. Trimming left V 3 bases short and J 4 bases short, with 8 bases between. CDR1 and CDR2 from the germline V gene are GTSNPN and SVGIG (reference sequence). This CDR3 has 12 amino acids. The CDR3 sequence is CAWSDGSDTQYF. CDR3 sequence (DNA): TGTGCCTGGAGCGACGGCTCAGATACGCAGTATTTT.

Comment on this clonotype: Just one base apart from a much larger clone, this may be a read error. The chain couples TRBV20-1 to TRBJ1-5, with a possible D match to TRBD1 (6 bases). CDR1 DFQATT and CDR2 SNEGSKA come from the germline V gene (reference sequence). V lost 6 bases, J lost 4 bases, and 10 bases lay in between. This CDR3 region has 12 residues. This chain's CDR3 is CSAIQGNQPQHF. The CDR3 DNA reads as TGCAGTGCCATACAGGGAAATCAGCCCCAGCATTTT.

The chain uses TRBV5-1 and TRBJ2-5; D tentatively fits TRBD1 or TRBD2 (5 bases each). Germline CDR1 is SGHRS and CDR2 is YFSETQ. The CDR3 runs to 14 residues. Trimming took off 4 bases at V and 3 bases at J, with 13 bases between the two ends. The CDR3 region is CASSLGRTEETQYF. In DNA, the CDR3 is TGCGCCAGCAGCCTGGGACGTACAGAAGAGACCCAGTACTTC.

This clonotype has ten or more counts. V and J are TRBV20-1 and TRBJ1-2, with a tentative D call TRBD1 (5 bases). The CDR3 length is 13 residues. V was shortened by 6 bases and J by 1 base, with 12 bases between the two germline ends. Germline V gene sequence: CDR1 DFQATT, CDR2 SNEGSKA (reference sequence). This CDR3 is CSAPGTFNYGYTF. For the CDR3, the DNA is TGCAGTGCACCCGGGACCTTTAACTATGGCTACACCTTC.

This clonotype was observed at least ten times. The chain joins TRBV28 to TRBJ2-7, with D hard to call. The CDR3 is made up of 13 amino acids. Trimming took off 8 bases at V and 1 base at J, with 12 bases between the two ends. Per germline, CDR1 MDHEN and CDR2 SYDVKM. The CDR3: CASGTPGSYEQYF. In DNA, the CDR3 is TGTGCCAGCGGAACCCCCGGGTCCTACGAGCAGTACTTC.

This clonotype has at least ten counts. This chain joins TRBV10-3 and TRBJ1-5, with D possibly TRBD1 on 5 matching bases. This CDR3 has 16 residues. Trimming shortened V by 0 bases and J by 7 bases, and 16 bases separated the two germline ends. CDR1 and CDR2 from the germline V gene are ENHRY and SYGVKD. CDR3 amino acids: CAISESRRTTGQPQHF. CDR3 nucleotides: TGTGCCATCAGTGAGTCCCGCAGGACAACTGGGCAGCCCCAGCATTTT.

This clonotype occurred a few times. The V call is TRBV20-1, the J call TRBJ2-7; D is perhaps TRBD2 (7 bases). V lost 3 bases to trimming and J lost 3 bases, with 15 bases between them. CDR3 length equals 14 residues. Germline V gene data show CDR1 as DFQATT and CDR2 as SNEGSKA (reference sequence). The CDR3 here is CSASLSGGHYEQYF. The CDR3 nucleotides read TGCAGTGCTAGTCTCTCGGGGGGCCACTACGAGCAGTACTTC.

This clonotype is medium-sized. The chain links TRBV20-1 to TRBJ2-2; 10 bases agree with TRBD2. Unmatched junction bases numbered 9, after V lost 5 bases and J lost 3 bases. The CDR3 totals 16 residues. The germline V gene has CDR1 DFQATT and CDR2 SNEGSKA (reference sequence). The CDR3: CSAQLASGGDTGELFF. The CDR3 DNA is TGCAGTGCTCAGCTGGCAAGCGGGGGGGACACCGGGGAGCTGTTTTTT.

The chain links TRBV28 to TRBJ1-1; maybe TRBD1 (5 bases). Germline CDR1 reads MDHEN; CDR2 reads SYDVKM. V was pared by 10 bases and J by 4 bases, with 10 bases between. The CDR3 runs to 11 residues. Written as DNA, the CDR3 is TGTGCCACCAGGGTGAGCACTGAAGCTTTCTTT. This encodes CATRVSTEAFF.

This clonotype appeared many times. The chain has TRBV24-1 and TRBJ2-7; the D call may be TRBD1 or TRBD2 (5 bases each). Trimming removed 5 bases at V and 5 bases at J, with 6 bases between. Per the germline V gene, CDR1 is KGHDR and CDR2 is SFDVKD. The CDR3 has 11 residues. CDR3 region: CATSVGDEQYF. CDR3 in DNA: TGTGCCACCAGTGTGGGGGACGAGCAGTACTTC.

The genes are TRBV4-1 and TRBJ1-1, with TRBD1 identical over 8 bases. Germline-derived CDR1 and CDR2 are MGHRA and YSYEKL. The length of the CDR3 is 16 residues. V shed 1 base and J 5 bases; nucleotides not matched to a gene: 9. The CDR3: CASSQVIDRGGTEAFF. In nucleotides, the CDR3 is TGCGCCAGCAGCCAAGTAATCGACAGGGGTGGAACTGAAGCTTTCTTT.

J is TRBJ1-2 and V is TRBV7-8, with D possibly matching TRBD1 (5 bases). Germline V lookup: CDR1 SGHVS, CDR2 FQNEAQ. The CDR3 length is 13 residues. V was cut by 5 bases and J by 5 bases, with 12 bases left in between. The CDR3 sequence: CASSPGGGYGYTF. CDR3 DNA sequence: TGTGCCAGCAGCCCCGGGGGGGGTTATGGCTACACCTTC.

Many counts were recorded for this clonotype. The CDR3 nucleotides read TGTGCCAGCAGCCCCCGGCCACCGGGACTAGCGGGACGGCGCAATGAGCAGTTCTTC. Amino acid sequence: CASSPRPPGLAGRRNEQFF. The chain is built from TRBV3-1 and TRBJ2-1, with TRBD2 matching over 13 bases. CDR3 length: 19 amino acids. Per the germline V gene, CDR1 is LGHDT and CDR2 is YNNKEL (reference sequence). V shed 4 bases, J shed 6 bases, and the junction held 15 bases outside the gene matches.

This clonotype turned up a few times. The V call is TRBV12-3 or TRBV12-4, the J call TRBJ1-1; 7 bases fit TRBD1. J gave up 1 base and V 1 base, and 9 bases lay outside the gene matches. The CDR3 spans 17 residues. DNA for the CDR3: TGTGCCAGCAGTTTAGGCCCTGGGAGGGGGCGGAACACTGAAGCTTTCTTT. It yields the protein CASSLGPGRGRNTEAFF.

This clonotype was seen at least ten times. The chain combines TRBV7-2 with TRBJ1-1; 9 positions match TRBD1. The junction had 5 bases not matched to a gene; V was cut back by 2 bases and J by 4 bases. The V gene's germline CDR1 is SGHTA and CDR2 FQGNSA. This CDR3 contains 15 residues. The CDR3 is CASSLTGTGFTEAFF. Written as DNA, the CDR3 is TGTGCCAGCAGCTTAACCGGGACAGGGTTCACTGAAGCTTTCTTT.

This clonotype was observed many times. The CDR3 DNA follows: TGCAGTGCTAGGGCTCTCTCAGAGACCCAGTACTTC. This translates into CSARALSETQYF. The chain employs TRBV20-1 and TRBJ2-5; no definite D call. With 3 bases removed from V and 4 bases from J, the gap between germline ends came to 9 bases. Germline V gene sequence: CDR1 DFQATT, CDR2 SNEGSKA (reference sequence). The CDR3 has 12 residues.

This clonotype was observed many times. The gene calls are TRBV5-1 and TRBJ2-3; a weak D match, TRBD2 (6 bases). The CDR3 covers 14 residues. CDR1 is SGHRS and CDR2 is YFSETQ in the germline V gene. The germline V and J ends were trimmed by 2 bases and 4 bases, with 11 bases remaining between them. The chain's CDR3 is CASSFSRGADTQYF. DNA of the CDR3: TGCGCCAGCAGCTTTTCGCGGGGAGCAGATACGCAGTATTTT. Together with reference TRBV5-1 and TRBJ2-3, the CDR3 gives the full variable domain: KAGVTQTPRYLIKTRGQQVTLSCSPISGHRSVSWYQQTPGQGLQFLFEYFSETQRNKGNFPGRFSGRQFSNSRSEMNVSTLELGDSALYLCASSFSRGADTQYFGPGTRLTVL.

This clonotype was seen ten or more times. J is TRBJ1-5 and V is TRBV5-8; weak D call: TRBD1 (6 bases). Per the germline V gene, CDR1 is SGHTS and CDR2 is YDEGEE. The CDR3 loop spans 14 amino acids. V was clipped by 6 bases and J by 7 bases, with 17 bases between them. As DNA, the CDR3 is TGTGCCAGCATCCCGTCGGGGGCGCGGCAGCCCCAGCATTTT. It translates to CASIPSGARQPQHF.

This clonotype was recorded at least ten times. The rearrangement joins TRBV3-1 to TRBJ1-5; no clear D gene. The CDR3 sequence is 12 residues long. CDR1 is LGHDT, CDR2 YNNKEL, per germline (reference sequence). The V end was cut by 0 bases, the J end by 8 bases, with 5 bases between. Written as DNA, the CDR3 is TGTGCCAGCAGCCAAGATTATGAGCCCCAGCATTTT. This sequence encodes CASSQDYEPQHF.

This clonotype occurred many times. The CDR3 region has the DNA TGTGCCACCAGCTCCCCCTTAGGGGTCCAGTACTTC. Translating gives CATSSPLGVQYF. V usage is TRBV15 and J usage is TRBJ2-5; weak D call: TRBD1 (5 bases). V lost 5 bases and J lost 10, with 14 bases in between. This CDR3 is built from 12 residues. Per germline, CDR1 LNHNV and CDR2 YYDKDF (reference sequence).

This clonotype came up a few times. J is TRBJ2-7 and V is TRBV28; tentatively, D is TRBD2 (5 bases). The CDR3 totals 14 residues. The germline gives CDR1 MDHEN, CDR2 SYDVKM. V was cut by 6 bases and J by 3 bases, with 15 bases left in between. CDR3 DNA sequence: TGTGCCAGCAGACCGTTTGGGAGAGGCTACGAGCAGTACTTC. Translated, it gives CASRPFGRGYEQYF. Full variable domain (remainder filled in from reference TRBV28 and TRBJ2-7): DVKVTQSSRYLVKRTGEKVFLECVQDMDHENMFWYRQDPGLGLRLIYFSYDVKMKEKGDIPEGYSVSREKKERFSLILESASTNQTSMYLCASRPFGRGYEQYFGPGTRLTVT.

There are a few counts of this clonotype. The rearrangement links TRBV12-3 or TRBV12-4 to TRBJ2-3; D remains unclear. The length of the CDR3 is 14 residues. The V and J ends lost 4 bases and 2 bases respectively, with 10 bases between them. CDR3 sequence reads: CASSYDLYTDTQYF. For the CDR3, the DNA is TGTGCCAGCAGTTACGACCTGTACACAGATACGCAGTATTTT.

This clonotype has just one count. The V call is TRBV5-1, the J call TRBJ2-5; 8 bases align to TRBD1. CDR3 length: 17 amino acids. CDR1 is SGHRS, CDR2 YFSETQ, per germline. V lost 0 bases and J lost 9; bases outside the gene matches: 16. The CDR3 loop is CASSLAGTGINVDPQYF. The CDR3 bases are TGCGCCAGCAGCTTGGCCGGGACAGGAATAAACGTGGACCCCCAGTACTTC.

This chain joins TRBV2 and TRBJ2-1, with D possibly matching TRBD1 (5 bases). Looked up from germline, CDR1 is SNHLY and CDR2 is FYNNEI. Trimming cost V 8 bases and J 6 bases, with 20 bases left between them. The CDR3 consists of 15 residues. As DNA, the CDR3 is TGTGCCAGCGGCCCGCTATTGGGGCATCTCAATGAGCAGTTCTTC. Translated, it gives CASGPLLGHLNEQFF.

This clonotype was counted ten times or more. V and J are TRBV11-2 and TRBJ2-1, with TRBD2 matching over 16 bases. The junction had 6 bases not matched to a gene; V was cut back by 5 bases and J by 2 bases. This CDR3 comprises 18 residues. Germline V lookup: CDR1 SGHAT, CDR2 FQNNGV. CDR3 residues: CASSRGLAGGQTYNEQFF. The DNA for the CDR3 is TGTGCCAGCAGCCGGGGACTAGCGGGAGGGCAGACCTACAATGAGCAGTTCTTC.